This TCR beta chain was profiled in a study of vaccination and CD4 T cells after COVID-19 (dated 2022 in TCRdb). About the study as a whole: The convalescent cohort comprised six males and four females, including two Hispanic individuals, seven Caucasians, two Asians and one multiracial person. Participants received two doses of either the Pfizer-BioNTech BNT162b2 vaccine (n=8) or the Moderna mRNA-1273 vaccine (n=2). As controls, cultures received a CEFX viral epitope pool (the positive control), an HIV-1 Nef peptide pool (the negative control), or no peptide at all. Post-vaccine blood samples were taken a median of 72 days after the second vaccine dose, with a range of 14 to 241 days. In 10 COVID-19 convalescent patients and a handful of infection-naive healthy vaccine recipients, researchers compared the spike-specific CD4+ TCR repertoire from before mRNA vaccination with the repertoire from after. Post-COVID blood samples were collected from convalescent patients a median of around 96 days after diagnosis, with a range of about 30 to 161 days. Culture stimuli were overlapping spike peptide pools from SARS-CoV-2 and from the common cold coronaviruses HCoV-NL63, HCoV-OC43 and HCoV-229E. What the work shows at the level of the full study, not this receptor alone: Relatively few convalescent patients were included in the study, and early timepoints after natural infection were not analyzed. In convalescent patients, a median 86.3% of post-vaccine SARS-CoV-2-reactive clones were detected only after vaccination, and vaccine-specific priming was suggested by this finding. Although the median number of SARS-CoV-2-reactive clonotypes went up from roughly 20 after infection to around 40 after vaccination, the increase was not significant. Nearly all vaccine-specific clones in convalescent patients (304 of 307) were mono-reactive for SARS-CoV-2 spike rather than cross-reactive with common cold coronaviruses.

Read against the paper, the sample's treatment or condition label means: approximately 11-day PBMC culture with coronavirus spike peptide pools or control peptides (ViraFEST assay). The ViraFEST assay was used in the study, in which antigen-specific T cells were expanded with peptide pools and expanded clonotypes were subsequently identified by TCR sequencing. The absence of prior SARS-CoV-2 infection in healthy vaccine recipients was confirmed by negative nucleocapsid antibody tests before and after vaccination. PBMCs were cultured at about 2 million per well in IMDM supplemented with approximately 4.7% human AB serum and around 10 IU/ml IL-2, with around 10 ug/ml peptide pools added. On days 3 and 7, half of the culture medium was replaced with fresh IL-2-containing medium. CD4+ T cells were isolated after about 10 days of culture through negative selection using the EasySep CD4+ T cell isolation kit. Ficoll-Paque Plus gradient centrifugation was used to isolate PBMCs from whole blood, and the isolated PBMCs were then either used fresh or cryopreserved at -140C. Each culture condition was generally run in triplicate wells.

After removal of 5 bases from V and 9 bases from J, the junction retains 10 bases not matched to a gene. According to the germline V gene, CDR1 reads SGHVS and CDR2 reads FQNEAQ. The CDR3 covers 15 residues, taking in both the cysteine and the phenylalanine. The sequence is cut down to CDR3 DNA, 45 bases in frame from base 1. Library preparation used PCR. DNA from cultured CD4+ T cells was subjected to TCR sequencing with the Oncomine TCR Beta short-read assay at the Johns Hopkins FTIC core. Genomic DNA was extracted from the cultured CD4+ T cells with the QIAamp micro DNA kit. Oncomine TCR Beta libraries made from cultured CD4+ T cells were pooled using unique dual indexes and sequenced on an Illumina iSeq 100. The source study handled its data this way. Non-productive sequences were removed, and CDR3s not starting with C, not ending with F or W, or shorter than 7 amino acids were discarded. Antigen-specific clonotypes were identified using the MANAFEST web application through comparison of peptide-stimulated wells with reference and other culture wells. To be called positive, a clone needed an FDR below 0.05, an odds ratio above 5, and a productive frequency above 0.1% in at least two of three replicate wells. A clonotype counted as cross-reactive if it showed significant expansion both in the SARS-CoV-2 spike wells and in at least one common cold coronavirus spike condition. CDR3 homology was assessed with Levenshtein distances (stringdist) and unrooted phylogenetic trees (ape) in R version 3.6.1. The public reads were quality trimmed at Q25 with fastp and then assembled into clones with MiXCR by TCRdb, keeping productive beta chains. Each entry is one CDR3 protein sequence, shown with its most common DNA and genes. It is TCRdb's table, rather than the study itself, that gives the V and J calls and clone size. Present in this sample are about 29,000 distinct CDR3 sequences, about 66% of which were seen just once. 17% of the sample is held by the ten biggest clonotypes.

Note on this clonotype: Its cognate antigen has yet to be identified. Per-base quality was not reported, and no clone a single base away is much larger than it.

The clonotype comes from a human donor who received a COVID-19 vaccine. The chain is encoded by TRBV7-8 joined to TRBJ2-1; TRBD2 aligns with 10 central bases. This material consisted of CD4+ T cells from blood, cultured in vitro, taken after SARS-CoV-2 vaccination. The CDR3 amino acid sequence is: CASSPASGGGGEQFF. The DNA sequence is TGTGCCAGCAGCCCCGCTAGCGGGGGAGGGGGTGAGCAGTTCTTC. With all but the CDR3 taken from the reference TRBV7-8 and TRBJ2-1 genes, the full variable domain is: GAGVSQSPRYKVAKRGQDVALRCDPISGHVSLFWYQQALGQGPEFLTYFQNEAQLDKSGLPSDRFFAERPEGSVSTLKIQRTQQEDSAVYLCASSPASGGGGEQFFGPGTRLTVL.